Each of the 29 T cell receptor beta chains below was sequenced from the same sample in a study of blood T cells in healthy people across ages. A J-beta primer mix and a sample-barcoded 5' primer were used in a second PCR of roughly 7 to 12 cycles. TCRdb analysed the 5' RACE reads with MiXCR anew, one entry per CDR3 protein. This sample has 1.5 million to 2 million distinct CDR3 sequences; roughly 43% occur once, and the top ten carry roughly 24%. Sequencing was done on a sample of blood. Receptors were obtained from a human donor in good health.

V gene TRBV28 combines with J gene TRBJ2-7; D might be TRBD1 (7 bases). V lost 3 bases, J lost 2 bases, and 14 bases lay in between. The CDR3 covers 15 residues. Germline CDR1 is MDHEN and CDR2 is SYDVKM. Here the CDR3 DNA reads TGTGCCAGCAGTTTCGGGGGAACAGGGGCCTACGAGCAGTACTTC. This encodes CASSFGGTGAYEQYF.

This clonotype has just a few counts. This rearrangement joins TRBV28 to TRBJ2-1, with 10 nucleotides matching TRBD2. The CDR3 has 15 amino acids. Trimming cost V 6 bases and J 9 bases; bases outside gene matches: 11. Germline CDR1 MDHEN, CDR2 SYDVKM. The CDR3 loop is CASRGWGLAIGEQFF. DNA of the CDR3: TGTGCCAGCAGAGGGTGGGGACTAGCGATCGGTGAGCAGTTCTTC. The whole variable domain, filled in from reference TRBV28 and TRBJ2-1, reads DVKVTQSSRYLVKRTGEKVFLECVQDMDHENMFWYRQDPGLGLRLIYFSYDVKMKEKGDIPEGYSVSREKKERFSLILESASTNQTSMYLCASRGWGLAIGEQFFGPGTRLTVL.

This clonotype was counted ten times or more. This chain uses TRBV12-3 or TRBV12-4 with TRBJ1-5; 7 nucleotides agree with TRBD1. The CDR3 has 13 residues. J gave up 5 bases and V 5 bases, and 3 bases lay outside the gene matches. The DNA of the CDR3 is TGTGCCAGCAGTGGACAGGAGGATCAGCCCCAGCATTTT. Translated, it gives CASSGQEDQPQHF.

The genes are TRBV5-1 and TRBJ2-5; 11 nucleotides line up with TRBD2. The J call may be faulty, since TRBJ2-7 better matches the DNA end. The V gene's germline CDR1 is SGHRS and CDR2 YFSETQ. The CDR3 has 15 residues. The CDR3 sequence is CASSLVSLAGGEQYF. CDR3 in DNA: TGCGCCAGCAGCTTGGTAAGCCTAGCGGGGGGCGAGCAGTACTTC.

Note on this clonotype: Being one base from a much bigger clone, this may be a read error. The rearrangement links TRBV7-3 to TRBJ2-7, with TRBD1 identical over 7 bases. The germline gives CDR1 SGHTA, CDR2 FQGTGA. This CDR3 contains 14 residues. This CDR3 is CVSSPSGGPYEQYF. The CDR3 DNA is TGTGTCAGCAGCCCATCAGGGGGTCCCTACGAGCAGTACTTC.

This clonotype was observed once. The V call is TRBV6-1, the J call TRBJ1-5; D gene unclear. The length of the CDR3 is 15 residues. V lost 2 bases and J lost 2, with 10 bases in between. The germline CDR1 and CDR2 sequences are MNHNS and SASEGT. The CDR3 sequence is CASSELWVGNQPQHF. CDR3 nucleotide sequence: TGTGCCAGCAGTGAATTGTGGGTTGGCAATCAGCCCCAGCATTTT.

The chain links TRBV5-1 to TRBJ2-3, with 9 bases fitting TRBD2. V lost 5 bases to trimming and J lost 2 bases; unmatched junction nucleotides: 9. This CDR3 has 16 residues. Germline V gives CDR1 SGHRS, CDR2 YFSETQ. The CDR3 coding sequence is TGCGCCAGCAGACCGGGGACTAGCCTTACCACAGATACGCAGTATTTT. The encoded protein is CASRPGTSLTTDTQYF.

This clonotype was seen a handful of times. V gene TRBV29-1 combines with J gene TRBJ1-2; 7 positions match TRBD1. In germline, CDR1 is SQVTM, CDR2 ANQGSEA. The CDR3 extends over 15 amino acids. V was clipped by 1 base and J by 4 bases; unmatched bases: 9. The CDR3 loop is CSVEGLFGTVYGYTF. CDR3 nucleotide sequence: TGCAGCGTTGAAGGTCTTTTTGGGACAGTCTATGGCTACACCTTC.

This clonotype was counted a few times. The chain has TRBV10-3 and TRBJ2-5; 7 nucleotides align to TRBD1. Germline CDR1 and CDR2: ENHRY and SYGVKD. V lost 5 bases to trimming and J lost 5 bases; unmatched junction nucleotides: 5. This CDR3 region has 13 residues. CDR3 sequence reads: CAISPDRFETQYF. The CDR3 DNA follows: TGTGCCATCAGTCCGGACAGGTTCGAGACCCAGTACTTC.

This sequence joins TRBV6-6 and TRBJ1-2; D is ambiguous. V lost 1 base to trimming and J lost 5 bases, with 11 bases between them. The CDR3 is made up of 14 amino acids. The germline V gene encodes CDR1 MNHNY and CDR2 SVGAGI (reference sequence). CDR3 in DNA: TGTGCCAGCAGTTACTTCGCAGAGTCATATGGCTACACCTTC. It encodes CASSYFAESYGYTF.

The CDR3, as DNA: TGCGCCAGCAGCCAAGGGATAGACTACAATGAGCAGTTCTTC. Translated: CASSQGIDYNEQFF. The chain joins TRBV4-1 to TRBJ2-1; the D is unclear. CDR3 size: 14 residues. Germline V gene sequence: CDR1 MGHRA, CDR2 YSYEKL. The V end lost 1 base, the J end lost 3 bases, and 7 bases lay between the germline ends.

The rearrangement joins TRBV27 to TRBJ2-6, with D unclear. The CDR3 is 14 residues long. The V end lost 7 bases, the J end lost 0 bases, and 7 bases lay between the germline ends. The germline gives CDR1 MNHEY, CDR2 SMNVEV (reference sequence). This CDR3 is CASKQTSGANVLTF. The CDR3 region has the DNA TGTGCCAGCAAACAGACCTCTGGGGCCAACGTCCTGACTTTC.

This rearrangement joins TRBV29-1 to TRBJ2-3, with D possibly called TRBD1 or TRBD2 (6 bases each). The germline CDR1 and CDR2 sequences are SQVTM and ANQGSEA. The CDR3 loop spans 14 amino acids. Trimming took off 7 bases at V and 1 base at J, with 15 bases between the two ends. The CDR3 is CSAGRGEGTDTQYF. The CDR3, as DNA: TGCAGCGCTGGAAGGGGGGAGGGCACAGATACGCAGTATTTT.

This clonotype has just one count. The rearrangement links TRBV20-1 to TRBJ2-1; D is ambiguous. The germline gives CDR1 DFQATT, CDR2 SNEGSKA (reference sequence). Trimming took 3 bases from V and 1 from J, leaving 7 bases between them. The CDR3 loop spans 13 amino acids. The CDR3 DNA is TGCAGTGCTAGGAGTCTATCCTACAATGAGCAGTTCTTC. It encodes CSARSLSYNEQFF.

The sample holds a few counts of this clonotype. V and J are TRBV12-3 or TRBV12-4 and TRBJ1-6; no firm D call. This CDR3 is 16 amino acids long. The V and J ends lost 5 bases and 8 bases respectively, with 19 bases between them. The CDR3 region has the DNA TGTGCCAGCAGTAGTGCGACAAGGTCCCCCGATTCACCCCTCCACTTT. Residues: CASSSATRSPDSPLHF.

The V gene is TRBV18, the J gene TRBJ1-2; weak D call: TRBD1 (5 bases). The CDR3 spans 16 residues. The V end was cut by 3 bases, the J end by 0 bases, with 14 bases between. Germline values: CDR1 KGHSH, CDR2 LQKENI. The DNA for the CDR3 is TGTGCCAGCTCACCGAGGGGCAAAATACCTAACTATGGCTACACCTTC. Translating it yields CASSPRGKIPNYGYTF. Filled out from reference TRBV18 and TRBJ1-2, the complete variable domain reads NAGVMQNPRHLVRRRGQEARLRCSPMKGHSHVYWYRQLPEEGLKFMVYLQKENIIDESGMPKERFSAEFPKEGPSILRIQQVVRGDSAAYFCASSPRGKIPNYGYTFGSGTRLTVV.

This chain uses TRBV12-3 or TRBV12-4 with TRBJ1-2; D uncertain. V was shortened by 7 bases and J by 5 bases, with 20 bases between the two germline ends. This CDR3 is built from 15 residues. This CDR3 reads CASKGSGGLGYGYTF. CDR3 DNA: TGTGCCAGCAAGGGATCCGGTGGCCTGGGGTATGGCTACACCTTC.

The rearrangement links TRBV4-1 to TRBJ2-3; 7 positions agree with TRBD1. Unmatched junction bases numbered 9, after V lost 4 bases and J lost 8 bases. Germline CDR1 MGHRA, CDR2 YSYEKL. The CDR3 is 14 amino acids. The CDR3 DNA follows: TGCGCCAGCAGCCGGGACAGCCTTCAAGGTACGCAGTATTTT. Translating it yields CASSRDSLQGTQYF.

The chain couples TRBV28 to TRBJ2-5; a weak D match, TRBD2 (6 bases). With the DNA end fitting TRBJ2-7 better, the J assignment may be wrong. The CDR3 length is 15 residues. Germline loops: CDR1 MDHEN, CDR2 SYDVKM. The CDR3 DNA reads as TGTGCCAGCAGTTTGGAGGCGGGAAACTTGGGCGAGCAGTACTTC. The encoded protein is CASSLEAGNLGEQYF.

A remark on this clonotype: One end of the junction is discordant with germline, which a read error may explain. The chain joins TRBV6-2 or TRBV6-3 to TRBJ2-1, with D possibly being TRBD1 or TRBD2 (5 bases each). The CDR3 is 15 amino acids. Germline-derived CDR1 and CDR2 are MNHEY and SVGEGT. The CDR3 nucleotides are TGTGTCAGCAGTTACGGGACGGTACTCTACAATGAGCAGTTCTTC. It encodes CVSSYGTVLYNEQFF.

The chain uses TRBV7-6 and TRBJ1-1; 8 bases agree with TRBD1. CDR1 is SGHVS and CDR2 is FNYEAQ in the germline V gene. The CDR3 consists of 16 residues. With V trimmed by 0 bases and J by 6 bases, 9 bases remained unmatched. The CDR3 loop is CASSLARGQGLAEAFF. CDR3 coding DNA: TGTGCCAGCAGCTTAGCACGCGGACAGGGATTGGCTGAAGCTTTCTTT.

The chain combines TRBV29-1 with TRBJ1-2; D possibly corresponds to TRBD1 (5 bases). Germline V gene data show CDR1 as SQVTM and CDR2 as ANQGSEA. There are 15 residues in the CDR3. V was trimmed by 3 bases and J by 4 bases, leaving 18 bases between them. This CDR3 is CSVEGEEDLSYGYTF. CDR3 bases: TGCAGCGTTGAGGGGGAGGAAGATCTTTCCTATGGCTACACCTTC.

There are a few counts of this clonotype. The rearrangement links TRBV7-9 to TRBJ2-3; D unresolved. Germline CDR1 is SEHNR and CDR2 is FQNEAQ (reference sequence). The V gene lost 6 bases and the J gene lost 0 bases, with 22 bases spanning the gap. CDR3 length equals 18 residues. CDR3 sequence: CASRFVRGPYNSTDTQYF. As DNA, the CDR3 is TGTGCCAGCAGATTCGTACGAGGACCTTATAATAGCACAGATACGCAGTATTTT.

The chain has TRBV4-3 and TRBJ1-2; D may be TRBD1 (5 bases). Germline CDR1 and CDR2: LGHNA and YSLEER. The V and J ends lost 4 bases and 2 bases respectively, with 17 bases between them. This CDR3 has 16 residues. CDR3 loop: CASSLTALEVNYGYTF. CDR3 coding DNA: TGCGCCAGCAGCCTGACAGCCCTTGAGGTCAACTATGGCTACACCTTC.

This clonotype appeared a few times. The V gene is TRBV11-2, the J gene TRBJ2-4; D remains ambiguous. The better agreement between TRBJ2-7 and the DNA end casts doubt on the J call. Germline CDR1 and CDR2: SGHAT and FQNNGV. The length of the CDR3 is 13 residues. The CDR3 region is CASSLAQLYEQYF. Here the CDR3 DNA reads TGTGCCAGCAGCTTAGCACAATTGTACGAGCAGTACTTC.

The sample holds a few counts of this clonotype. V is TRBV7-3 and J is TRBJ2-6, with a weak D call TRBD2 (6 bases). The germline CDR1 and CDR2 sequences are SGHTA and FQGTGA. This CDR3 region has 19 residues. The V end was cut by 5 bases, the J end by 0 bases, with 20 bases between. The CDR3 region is CASSTIRRDLNSGANVLTF. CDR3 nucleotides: TGTGCCAGCAGCACGATAAGGAGGGACCTCAACTCTGGGGCCAACGTCCTGACTTTC.

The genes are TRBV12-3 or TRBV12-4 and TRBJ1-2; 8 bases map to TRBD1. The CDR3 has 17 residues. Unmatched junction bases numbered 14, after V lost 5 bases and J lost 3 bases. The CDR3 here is CASSLQKRQGQDYGYTF. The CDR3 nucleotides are TGTGCCAGCAGTCTCCAAAAACGACAGGGGCAGGACTATGGCTACACCTTC.

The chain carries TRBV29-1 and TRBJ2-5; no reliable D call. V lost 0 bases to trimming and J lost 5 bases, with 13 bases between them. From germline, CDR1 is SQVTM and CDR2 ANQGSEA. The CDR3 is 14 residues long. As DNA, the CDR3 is TGCAGCGTTGAAGATCGGGCCGACTCGGAGACCCAGTACTTC. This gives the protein CSVEDRADSETQYF.

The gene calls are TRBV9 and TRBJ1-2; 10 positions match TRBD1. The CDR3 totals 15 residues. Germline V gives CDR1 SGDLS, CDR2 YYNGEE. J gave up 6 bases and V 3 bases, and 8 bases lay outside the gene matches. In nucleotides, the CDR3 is TGTGCCAGCAGCGCACGACAGGGGGCAACAGATGGCTACACCTTC. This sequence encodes CASSARQGATDGYTF.